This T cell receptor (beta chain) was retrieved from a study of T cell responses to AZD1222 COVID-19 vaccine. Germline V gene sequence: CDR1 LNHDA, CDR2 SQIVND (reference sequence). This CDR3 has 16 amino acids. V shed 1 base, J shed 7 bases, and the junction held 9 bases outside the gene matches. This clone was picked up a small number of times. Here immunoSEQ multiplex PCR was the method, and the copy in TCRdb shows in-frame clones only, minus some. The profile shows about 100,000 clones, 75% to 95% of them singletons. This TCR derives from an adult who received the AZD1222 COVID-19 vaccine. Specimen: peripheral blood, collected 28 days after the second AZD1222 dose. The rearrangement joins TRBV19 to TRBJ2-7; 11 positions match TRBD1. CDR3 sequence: CASSIGSGQGAGEQYF. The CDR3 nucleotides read TGTGCCAGTAGTATAGGTTCCGGACAGGGGGCTGGGGAGCAGTACTTC.